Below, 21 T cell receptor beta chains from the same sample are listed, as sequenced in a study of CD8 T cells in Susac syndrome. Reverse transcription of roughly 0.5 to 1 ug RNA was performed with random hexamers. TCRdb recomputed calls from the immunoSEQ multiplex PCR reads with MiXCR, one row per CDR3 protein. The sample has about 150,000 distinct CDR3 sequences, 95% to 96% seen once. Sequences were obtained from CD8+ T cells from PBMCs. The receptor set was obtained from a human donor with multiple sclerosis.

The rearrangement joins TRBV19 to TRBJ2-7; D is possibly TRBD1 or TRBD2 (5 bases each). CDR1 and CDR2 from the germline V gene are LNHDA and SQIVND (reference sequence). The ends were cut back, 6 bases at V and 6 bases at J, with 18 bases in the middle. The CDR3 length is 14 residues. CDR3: CASSPDSGYSEQYV. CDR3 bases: TGTGCCAGTAGCCCTGACAGCGGCTACTCCGAGCAGTACGTC.

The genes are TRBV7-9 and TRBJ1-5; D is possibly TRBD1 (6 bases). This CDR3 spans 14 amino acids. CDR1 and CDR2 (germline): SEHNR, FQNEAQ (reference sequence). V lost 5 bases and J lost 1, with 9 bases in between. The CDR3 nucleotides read TGTGCCAGCAGCCACGGGGGCAGCAATCAGCCCCAGCATTTT. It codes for CASSHGGSNQPQHF.

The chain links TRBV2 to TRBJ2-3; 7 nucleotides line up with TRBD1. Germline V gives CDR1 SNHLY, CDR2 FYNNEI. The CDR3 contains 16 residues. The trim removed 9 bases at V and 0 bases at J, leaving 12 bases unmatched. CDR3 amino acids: CARSITGATSTDTQYF. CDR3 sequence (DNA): TGTGCCAGATCCATCACAGGGGCGACTAGCACAGATACGCAGTATTTT.

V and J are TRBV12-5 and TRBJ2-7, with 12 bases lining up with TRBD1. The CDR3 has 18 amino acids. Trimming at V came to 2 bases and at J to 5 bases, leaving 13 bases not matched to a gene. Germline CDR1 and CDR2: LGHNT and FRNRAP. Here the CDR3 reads CASGLTPGTGGGKNEQYV. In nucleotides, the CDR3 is TGTGCTAGTGGTTTGACTCCCGGGACAGGGGGCGGTAAGAACGAGCAGTACGTC.

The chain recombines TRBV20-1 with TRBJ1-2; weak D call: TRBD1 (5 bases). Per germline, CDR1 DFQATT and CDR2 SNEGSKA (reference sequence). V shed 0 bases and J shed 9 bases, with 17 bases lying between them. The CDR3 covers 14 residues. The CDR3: CSARDLTEIGCYTF. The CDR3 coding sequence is TGCAGTGCTAGAGATTTGACAGAAATCGGATGCTACACCTTC.

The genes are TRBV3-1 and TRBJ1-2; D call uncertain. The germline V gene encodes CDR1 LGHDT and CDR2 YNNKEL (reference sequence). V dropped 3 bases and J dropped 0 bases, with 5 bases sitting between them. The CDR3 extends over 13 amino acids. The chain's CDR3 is CASSHASNYGYTF. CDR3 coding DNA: TGTGCCAGCAGCCATGCATCTAACTATGGCTACACCTTC.

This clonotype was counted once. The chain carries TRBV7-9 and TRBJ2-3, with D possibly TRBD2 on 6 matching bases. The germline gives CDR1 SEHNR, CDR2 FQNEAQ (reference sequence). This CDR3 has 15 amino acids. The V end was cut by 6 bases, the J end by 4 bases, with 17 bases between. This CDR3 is CASSSTGEAPDTQYF. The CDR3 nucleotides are TGTGCCAGCAGTTCCACGGGGGAGGCCCCAGATACGCAGTATTTT. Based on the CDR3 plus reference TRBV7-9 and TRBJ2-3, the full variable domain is DTGVSQNPRHKITKRGQNVTFRCDPISEHNRLYWYRQTLGQGPEFLTYFQNEAQLEKSRLLSDRFSAERPKGSFSTLEIQRTEQGDSAMYLCASSSTGEAPDTQYFGPGTRLTVL.

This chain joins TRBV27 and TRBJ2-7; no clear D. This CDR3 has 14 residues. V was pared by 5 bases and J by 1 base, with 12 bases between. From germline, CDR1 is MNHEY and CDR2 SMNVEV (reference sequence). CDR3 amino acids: CASSTKPGSYEQYV. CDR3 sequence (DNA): TGTGCCAGCAGTACGAAACCCGGTTCCTACGAGCAGTACGTC.

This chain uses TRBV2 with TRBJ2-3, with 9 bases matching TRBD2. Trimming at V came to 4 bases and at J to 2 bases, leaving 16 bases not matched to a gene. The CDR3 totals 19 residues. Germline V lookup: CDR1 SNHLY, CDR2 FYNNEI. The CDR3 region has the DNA TGTGCCAGCAGTGTCGTCAGGTTCCCTAGCGGGGTATCCACAGATACGCAGTATTTT. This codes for CASSVVRFPSGVSTDTQYF. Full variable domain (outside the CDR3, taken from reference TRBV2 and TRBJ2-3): EPEVTQTPSHQVTQMGQEVILRCVPISNHLYFYWYRQILGQKVEFLVSFYNNEISEKSEIFDDQFSVERPDGSNFTLKIRSTKLEDSAMYFCASSVVRFPSGVSTDTQYFGPGTRLTVL.

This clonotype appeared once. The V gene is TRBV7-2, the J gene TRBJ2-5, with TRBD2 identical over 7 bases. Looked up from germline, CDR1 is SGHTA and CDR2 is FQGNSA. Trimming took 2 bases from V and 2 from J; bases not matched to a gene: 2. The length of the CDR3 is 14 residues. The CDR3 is CASSLLSGQETQYF. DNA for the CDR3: TGTGCCAGCAGCTTACTTAGCGGGCAAGAGACCCAGTACTTC.

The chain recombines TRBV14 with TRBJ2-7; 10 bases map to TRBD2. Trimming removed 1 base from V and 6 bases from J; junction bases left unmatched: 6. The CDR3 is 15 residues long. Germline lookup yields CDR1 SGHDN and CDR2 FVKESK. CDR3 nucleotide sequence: TGTGCCAGCAGCCAAGGCGCTAGCGGGGGACTCGAGCAGTACGTC. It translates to CASSQGASGGLEQYV.

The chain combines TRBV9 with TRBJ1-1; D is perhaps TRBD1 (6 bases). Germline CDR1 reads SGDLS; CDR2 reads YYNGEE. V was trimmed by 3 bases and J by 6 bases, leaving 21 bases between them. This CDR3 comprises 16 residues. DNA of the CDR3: TGTGCCAGCAGCGGCGGCTTAACAAGGGGGGGCCCTGAAGCTTTCTTT. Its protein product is CASSGGLTRGGPEAFF.

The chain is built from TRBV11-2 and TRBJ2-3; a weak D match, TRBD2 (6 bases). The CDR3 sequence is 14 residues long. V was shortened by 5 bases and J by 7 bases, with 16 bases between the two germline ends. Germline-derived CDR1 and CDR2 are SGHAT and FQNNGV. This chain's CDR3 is CASSPGVRGNTQYF. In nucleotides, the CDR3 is TGTGCCAGCAGCCCGGGGGTTCGAGGGAATACGCAGTATTTT.

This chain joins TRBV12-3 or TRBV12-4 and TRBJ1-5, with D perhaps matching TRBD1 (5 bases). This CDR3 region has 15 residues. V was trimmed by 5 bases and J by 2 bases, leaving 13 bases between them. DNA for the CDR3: TGTGCCAGCAGTGGGACGGAGAGCCGCAATCAGCCCCAGCATTTT. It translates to CASSGTESRNQPQHF.

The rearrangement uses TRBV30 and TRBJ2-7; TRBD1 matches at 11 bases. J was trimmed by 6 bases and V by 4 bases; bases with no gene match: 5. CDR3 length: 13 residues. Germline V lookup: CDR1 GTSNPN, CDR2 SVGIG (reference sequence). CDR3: CAWNGQGAPEQYF. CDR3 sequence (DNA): TGTGCCTGGAATGGACAGGGGGCGCCCGAGCAGTACTTC.

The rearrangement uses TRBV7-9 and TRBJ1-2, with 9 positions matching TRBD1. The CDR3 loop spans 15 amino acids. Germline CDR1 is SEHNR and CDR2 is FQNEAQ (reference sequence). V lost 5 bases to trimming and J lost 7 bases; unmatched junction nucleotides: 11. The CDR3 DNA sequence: TGTGCCAGCAGCATGCCGGGACAGGGATCCGGTGGCTACACCTTC. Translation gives CASSMPGQGSGGYTF.

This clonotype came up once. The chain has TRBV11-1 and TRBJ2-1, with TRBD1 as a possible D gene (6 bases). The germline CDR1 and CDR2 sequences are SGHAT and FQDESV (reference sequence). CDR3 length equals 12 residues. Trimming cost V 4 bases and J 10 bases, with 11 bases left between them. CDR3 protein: CASSYSGQEQFF. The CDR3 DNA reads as TGTGCCAGCAGCTATAGTGGACAGGAGCAGTTCTTC.

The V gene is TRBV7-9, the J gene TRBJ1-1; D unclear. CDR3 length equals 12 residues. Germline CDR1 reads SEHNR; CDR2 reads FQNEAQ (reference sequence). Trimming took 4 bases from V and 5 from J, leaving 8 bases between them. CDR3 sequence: CASSSIPTEAFF. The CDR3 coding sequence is TGTGCCAGCAGCTCAATACCTACTGAAGCTTTCTTT.

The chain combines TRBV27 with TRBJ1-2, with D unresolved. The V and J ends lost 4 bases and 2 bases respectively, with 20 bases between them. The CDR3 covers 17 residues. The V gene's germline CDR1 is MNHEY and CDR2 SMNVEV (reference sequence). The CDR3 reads CASSSLAVAAPNYGYTF. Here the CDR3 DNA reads TGTGCCAGCAGTTCCCTCGCTGTGGCCGCCCCAAACTATGGCTACACCTTC.

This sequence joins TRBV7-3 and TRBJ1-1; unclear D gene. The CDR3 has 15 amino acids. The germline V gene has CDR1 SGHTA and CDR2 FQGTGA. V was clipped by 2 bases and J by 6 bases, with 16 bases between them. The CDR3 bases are TGTGCCAGCAGCTTATCCCCGGCGGACTACTCTGAAGCTTTCTTT. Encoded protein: CASSLSPADYSEAFF.

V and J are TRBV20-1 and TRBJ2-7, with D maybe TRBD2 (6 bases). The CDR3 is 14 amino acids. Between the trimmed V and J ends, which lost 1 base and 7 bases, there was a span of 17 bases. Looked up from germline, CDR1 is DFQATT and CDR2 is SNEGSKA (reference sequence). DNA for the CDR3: TGCAGTGCTAGAGGATATGCTTACCGGGGGGAGCAGTACTTC. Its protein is CSARGYAYRGEQYF.